These 6 T cell receptor beta chains originate from one sample sequenced in a study of glioma-infiltrating T cells. Using RNA template, CDR3s of TCR alpha and beta were amplified with iRepertoire arm-PCR. Each CDR3 protein gets one entry after TCRdb re-called the multiplex PCR reads with MiXCR. Of 100,000 to 150,000 distinct CDR3 sequences listed, under 30% are singletons. Sequences were obtained from glioma tissue, nonneoplastic brain tissue, or PBMCs (not recorded which). The source of these receptors is a human donor with low-grade glioma or glioblastoma, undergoing nonglioma brain surgery, or in good health (not recorded which).

The table lists this clonotype with many counts. V is TRBV28 and J is TRBJ2-6; D is undetermined. Germline V lookup: CDR1 MDHEN, CDR2 SYDVKM. The CDR3 loop spans 14 amino acids. Trimming shortened V by 4 bases and J by 3 bases, and 7 bases separated the two germline ends. CDR3 in amino acids: CASSSTDGANVLTF. CDR3 nucleotide sequence: TGTGCCAGCAGTTCCACGGATGGGGCCAACGTCCTGACTTTC.

This clonotype was seen a few times. The CDR3 spells CASSRGTGSGGNQPQHF. CDR3 nucleotide sequence: TGTGCCAGCAGCCGCGGGACGGGGAGCGGAGGCAATCAGCCCCAGCATTTT. V is TRBV7-9 and J is TRBJ1-5; D is possibly TRBD1 (5 bases). CDR3 length: 17 amino acids. Trimming removed 5 bases at V and 2 bases at J, with 19 bases between. The germline gives CDR1 SEHNR, CDR2 FQNEAQ (reference sequence).

This clonotype has only a few counts. This chain links TRBV3-1 with TRBJ2-3; possibly TRBD2 for D (5 bases). The CDR3 is 13 amino acids. Per germline, CDR1 LGHDT and CDR2 YNNKEL (reference sequence). V lost 4 bases, J lost 5 bases, and 10 bases lay in between. The CDR3 sequence is CASSLALGDTQYF. The CDR3 region has the DNA TGTGCCAGCAGCCTAGCGCTCGGAGATACGCAGTATTTT.

This clonotype was observed at least ten times. The V call is TRBV28, the J call TRBJ1-3; D not certain. V lost 5 bases and J lost 0, with 11 bases in between. Per the germline V gene, CDR1 is MDHEN and CDR2 is SYDVKM. The CDR3 spans 15 residues. CDR3 protein: CASSVISSSGNTIYF. In DNA, the CDR3 is TGTGCCAGCAGTGTCATATCGAGCTCTGGAAACACCATATATTTT.

The chain joins TRBV18 to TRBJ2-5; 15 bases match TRBD2. The DNA end is a closer match to TRBJ2-1, so the J assignment may be wrong. CDR1 is KGHSH and CDR2 is LQKENI in the germline V gene. The CDR3 covers 20 residues. The CDR3 bases are TGTGCCAGCTCACCACAACCTGGGACTAGCGGGGGGCCCCTAATTAATGAGCAGTTCTTC. Translating gives CASSPQPGTSGGPLINEQFF.

Regarding this clonotype: This CDR3 is missing its conserved last phenylalanine or tryptophan, likely due to a read error. This chain joins TRBV20-1 and TRBJ2-3; D may match TRBD1 or TRBD2 (7 bases each). This CDR3 comprises 17 residues. V shed 0 bases and J shed 6 bases, with 22 bases lying between them. Germline V gene sequence: CDR1 DFQATT, CDR2 SNEGSKA (reference sequence). The CDR3 spells CSARERSRGGAADTQYL. For the CDR3, the DNA is TGCAGTGCTAGAGAAAGAAGCAGGGGGGGGGCGGCGGATACGCAGTATCTT.